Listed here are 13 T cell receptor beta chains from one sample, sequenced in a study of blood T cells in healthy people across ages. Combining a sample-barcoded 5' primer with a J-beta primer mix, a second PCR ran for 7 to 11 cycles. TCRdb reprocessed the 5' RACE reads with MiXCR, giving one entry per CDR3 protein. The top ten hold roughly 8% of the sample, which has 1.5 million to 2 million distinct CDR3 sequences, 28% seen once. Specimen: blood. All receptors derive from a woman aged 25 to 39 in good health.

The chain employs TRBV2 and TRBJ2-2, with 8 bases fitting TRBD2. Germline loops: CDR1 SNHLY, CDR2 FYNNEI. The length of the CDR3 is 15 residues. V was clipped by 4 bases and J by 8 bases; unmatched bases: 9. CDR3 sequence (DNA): TGTGCCAGCAGTGCGGGGGGGCTTCTCCTGGGGGAGCTGTTTTTT. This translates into CASSAGGLLLGELFF.

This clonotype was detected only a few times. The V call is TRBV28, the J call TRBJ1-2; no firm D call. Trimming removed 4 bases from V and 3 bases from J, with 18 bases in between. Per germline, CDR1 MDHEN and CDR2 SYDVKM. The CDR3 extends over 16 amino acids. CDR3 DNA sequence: TGTGCCAGCAGTTCCCATGCGAGAAGGCAAGACTATGGCTACACCTTC. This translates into CASSSHARRQDYGYTF.

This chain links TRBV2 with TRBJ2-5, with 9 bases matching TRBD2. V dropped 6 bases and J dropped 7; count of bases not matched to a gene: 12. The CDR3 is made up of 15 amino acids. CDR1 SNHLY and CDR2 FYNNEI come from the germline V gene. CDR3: CASSGSGGGILTQYF. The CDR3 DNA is TGTGCCAGCAGCGGTAGCGGGGGAGGGATTTTGACCCAGTACTTC. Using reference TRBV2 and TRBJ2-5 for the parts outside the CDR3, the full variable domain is EPEVTQTPSHQVTQMGQEVILRCVPISNHLYFYWYRQILGQKVEFLVSFYNNEISEKSEIFDDQFSVERPDGSNFTLKIRSTKLEDSAMYFCASSGSGGGILTQYFGPGTRLLVL.

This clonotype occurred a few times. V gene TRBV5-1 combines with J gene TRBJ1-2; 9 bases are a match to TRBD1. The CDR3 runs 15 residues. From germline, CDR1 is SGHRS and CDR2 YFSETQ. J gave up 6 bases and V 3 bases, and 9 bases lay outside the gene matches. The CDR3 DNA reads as TGCGCCAGCAGCTCGCTCACAGGGGGCGGGAATGGCTACACCTTC. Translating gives CASSSLTGGGNGYTF.

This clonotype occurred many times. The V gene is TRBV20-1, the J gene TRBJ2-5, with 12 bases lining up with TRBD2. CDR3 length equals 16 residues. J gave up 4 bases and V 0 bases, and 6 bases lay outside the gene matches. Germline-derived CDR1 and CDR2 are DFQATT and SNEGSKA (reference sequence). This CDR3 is CSARDPPGLAGETQYF. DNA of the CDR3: TGCAGTGCTAGAGATCCCCCGGGACTAGCGGGAGAGACCCAGTACTTC.

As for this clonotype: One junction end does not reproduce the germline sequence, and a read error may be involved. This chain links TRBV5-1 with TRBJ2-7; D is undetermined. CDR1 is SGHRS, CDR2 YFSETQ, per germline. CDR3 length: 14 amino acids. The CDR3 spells CASGLGLEINEQYF. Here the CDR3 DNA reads TGCGCCAGCGGCTTGGGTCTCGAAATCAATGAGCAGTACTTC.

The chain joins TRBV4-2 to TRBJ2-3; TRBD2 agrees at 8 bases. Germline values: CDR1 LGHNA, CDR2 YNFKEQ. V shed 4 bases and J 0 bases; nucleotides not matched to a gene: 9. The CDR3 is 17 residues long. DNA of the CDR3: TGTGCCAGCAGCCGCCGGGGTGCGGGGGGTAGCACAGATACGCAGTATTTT. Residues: CASSRRGAGGSTDTQYF.

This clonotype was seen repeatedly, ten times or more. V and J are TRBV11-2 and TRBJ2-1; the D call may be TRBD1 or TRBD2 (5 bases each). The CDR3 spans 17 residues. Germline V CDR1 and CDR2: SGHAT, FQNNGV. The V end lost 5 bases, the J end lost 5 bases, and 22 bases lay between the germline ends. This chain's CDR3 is CASSRLSSGRPNNEQFF. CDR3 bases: TGTGCCAGCAGCCGACTTAGTTCGGGACGACCAAACAATGAGCAGTTCTTC.

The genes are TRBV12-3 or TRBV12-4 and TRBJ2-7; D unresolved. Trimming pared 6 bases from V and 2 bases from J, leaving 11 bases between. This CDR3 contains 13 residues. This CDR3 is CASSGVIPYEQYF. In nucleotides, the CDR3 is TGTGCCAGCAGCGGAGTGATACCCTACGAGCAGTACTTC.

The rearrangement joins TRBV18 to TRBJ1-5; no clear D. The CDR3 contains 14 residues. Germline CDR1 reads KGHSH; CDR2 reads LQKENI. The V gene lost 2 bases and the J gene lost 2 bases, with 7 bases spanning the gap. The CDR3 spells CASSPNAGNQPQHF. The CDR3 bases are TGTGCCAGCTCACCAAACGCGGGCAATCAGCCCCAGCATTTT.

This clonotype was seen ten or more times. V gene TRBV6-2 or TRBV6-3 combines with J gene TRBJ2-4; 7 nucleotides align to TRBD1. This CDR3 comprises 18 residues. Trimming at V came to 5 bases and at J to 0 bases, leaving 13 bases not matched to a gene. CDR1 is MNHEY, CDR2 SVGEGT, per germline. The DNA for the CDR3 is TGTGCCAGCAGTAAGGAGACAGGGCGCGACTTAGCCAAAAACATTCAGTACTTC. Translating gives CASSKETGRDLAKNIQYF.

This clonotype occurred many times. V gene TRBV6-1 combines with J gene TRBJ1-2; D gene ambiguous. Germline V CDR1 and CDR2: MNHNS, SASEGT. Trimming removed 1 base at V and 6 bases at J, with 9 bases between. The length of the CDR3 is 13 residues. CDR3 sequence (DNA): TGTGCCAGCAGTGAAGTCTCCGTGAATGGCTACACCTTC. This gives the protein CASSEVSVNGYTF.

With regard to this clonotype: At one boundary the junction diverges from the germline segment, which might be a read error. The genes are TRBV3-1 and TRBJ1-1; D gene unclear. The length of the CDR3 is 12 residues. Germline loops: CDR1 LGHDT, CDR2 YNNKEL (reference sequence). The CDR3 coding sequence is TGTGCCAGCATCCAATCCAACACTGAAGCTTTCTTT. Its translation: CASIQSNTEAFF.